A single sample is the source of the 28 T cell receptor beta chains below, sequenced in a study of shared clonotypes between healthy human individuals (dated by TCRdb to the early 2020s). Libraries came from the immunoSEQ multiplex PCR assay. The table comes from immuneACCESS by way of TCRdb, which keeps in-frame sequences with V and J called. Part of the clones is missing from these tables; in studies checked, under half for an unresolved V gene and the rest for unknown reasons. The sample data list about 700,000 clones, and 92% of these were observed just once. 20% to 25% of the sample is taken by the ten largest. For the CD8 naive samples, CD45RO-negative cells were positively selected for CCR7, yielding a CD45RA+CCR7+ population from which TemRA cells were excluded. The specimen was naive CD8+ T cells sorted from blood. Reading the label with the study, this specimen's cell subset or site is: CD45RA+CCR7+. These receptors were collected from a man younger than 40 in good health.

This clone occurred once. The chain is built from TRBV29-1 and TRBJ2-7; D possibly corresponds to TRBD2 (6 bases). CDR1 SQVTM and CDR2 ANQGSEA come from the germline V gene. The CDR3 contains 15 residues. The DNA of the CDR3 is TGCAGTGTGAAGTCTAGCGACTTTGAATCGGGCGAGCAGTACTTC. Amino acid sequence: CSVKSSDFESGEQYF.

The chain employs TRBV28 and TRBJ2-7; perhaps TRBD1 as D (5 bases). The CDR3 is 15 amino acids. Trimming took 6 bases from V and 1 from J, leaving 16 bases between them. Germline V gene data show CDR1 as MDHEN and CDR2 as SYDVKM. The CDR3 region is CASSPTGIGSYEQYF. The CDR3 bases are TGTGCCAGCAGCCCAACAGGAATCGGTTCCTACGAGCAGTACTTC.

The gene calls are TRBV27 and TRBJ2-1; TRBD1 aligns across 9 bases. With V trimmed by 1 base and J by 5 bases, 3 bases remained unmatched. The germline CDR1 and CDR2 sequences are MNHEY and SMNVEV (reference sequence). This CDR3 contains 15 residues. The CDR3 nucleotides are TGTGCCAGCAGTTTATACAGGGGGCTAAACAATGAGCAGTTCTTC. Protein: CASSLYRGLNNEQFF.

The V and J genes are TRBV6-1 and TRBJ2-7; 10 nucleotides align to TRBD1. CDR1 and CDR2 from the germline V gene are MNHNS and SASEGT. The CDR3 has 15 amino acids. V shed 5 bases and J 1 base; nucleotides not matched to a gene: 5. CDR3 sequence: CASSPRDRGSYEQYF. The CDR3 nucleotides read TGTGCCAGCAGTCCCCGGGACAGGGGTTCCTACGAGCAGTACTTC.

The CDR3 DNA is TGTGCCAGCAGCTTTATTCAGGGGACGAACACTGAAGCTTTCTTT. Translated, it gives CASSFIQGTNTEAFF. The chain links TRBV7-9 to TRBJ1-1, with TRBD1 as a possible D gene (6 bases). V lost 3 bases and J lost 1, with 12 bases in between. The CDR3 length is 15 residues. Germline V gene lookup returns CDR1 SEHNR and CDR2 FQNEAQ (reference sequence).

This sequence joins TRBV2 and TRBJ2-1; the match to TRBD2 covers 14 bases. In germline, CDR1 is SNHLY, CDR2 FYNNEI. V gave up 6 bases and J gave up 7 bases; unmatched junction bases: 23. The CDR3 totals 21 residues. The chain's CDR3 is CASRTDRWLGTSGSSGNEQFF. CDR3 nucleotides: TGTGCCAGCAGAACGGACAGGTGGTTAGGGACTAGCGGGAGCTCGGGTAATGAGCAGTTCTTC.

This chain links TRBV19 with TRBJ1-4; possible D gene TRBD1, 5 bases. Looked up from germline, CDR1 is LNHDA and CDR2 is SQIVND (reference sequence). Deletions cut 4 bases from V and 0 bases from J, with 12 bases between. CDR3 size: 16 residues. The CDR3 bases are TGTGCCAGTAGTACCTTTAGGACAACAACTAATGAAAAACTGTTTTTT. It translates to CASSTFRTTTNEKLFF.

The V and J genes are TRBV6-5 and TRBJ2-1; D remains unclear. Trimming removed 4 bases at V and 5 bases at J, with 12 bases between. The CDR3 sequence is 14 residues long. Germline V gene data show CDR1 as MNHEY and CDR2 as SVGAGI. The DNA of the CDR3 is TGTGCCAGCAGTTTGGTCTCCACTAACAATGAGCAGTTCTTC. Protein product: CASSLVSTNNEQFF.

The chain recombines TRBV28 with TRBJ1-5; no clear D gene. The V gene lost 4 bases and the J gene lost 5 bases, with 3 bases spanning the gap. In germline, CDR1 is MDHEN, CDR2 SYDVKM. This CDR3 contains 11 residues. The DNA of the CDR3 is TGTGCCAGCAGTTCCCATCAGCCCCAGCATTTT. Residues: CASSSHQPQHF.

This clone has only one observation. The chain uses TRBV4-3 and TRBJ2-6, with no clear D. This CDR3 is built from 14 residues. V was pared by 1 base and J by 2 bases, with 3 bases between. Per germline, CDR1 LGHNA and CDR2 YSLEER. In nucleotides, the CDR3 is TGCGCCAGCAGCCAAGCAGCTGGGGCCAACGTCCTGACTTTC. As protein: CASSQAAGANVLTF.

V usage is TRBV5-1 and J usage is TRBJ2-3; TRBD2 might be the D (6 bases). CDR3 length equals 15 residues. Germline V lookup: CDR1 SGHRS, CDR2 YFSETQ. The V end was cut by 9 bases, the J end by 2 bases, with 19 bases between. The DNA for the CDR3 is TGCGCCAACCACGGGGGAAGCTCGGACACAGATACGCAGTATTTT. Translation: CANHGGSSDTDTQYF.

The genes are TRBV5-1 and TRBJ1-1; the match to TRBD1 covers 7 bases. This CDR3 spans 16 amino acids. Germline V lookup: CDR1 SGHRS, CDR2 YFSETQ. The J segment lost 5 bases and the V segment lost 4 bases, leaving 14 bases of the junction unmatched. CDR3 DNA sequence: TGCGCCAGCAGCAAACTCGGACAGGCTATTGCAACTGAAGCTTTCTTT. Amino acid sequence: CASSKLGQAIATEAFF.

This chain connects TRBV18 to TRBJ1-1; D possibly corresponds to TRBD1 (6 bases). Germline loops: CDR1 KGHSH, CDR2 LQKENI. Trimming stripped 2 bases from V and 4 bases from J, with 11 bases between. The CDR3 covers 14 residues. The CDR3 nucleotides are TGTGCCAGCTCACCAAGTAGAGGGGGCACTGAAGCTTTCTTT. This sequence encodes CASSPSRGGTEAFF.

The chain couples TRBV4-1 to TRBJ2-7; D is unresolved. Germline V CDR1 and CDR2: MGHRA, YSYEKL. Trimming shortened V by 4 bases and J by 3 bases, and 16 bases separated the two germline ends. The CDR3 loop spans 15 amino acids. Written as DNA, the CDR3 is TGCGCCAGCAGCCTTCGGACGGCGGCGATCTACGAGCAGTACTTC. Its protein is CASSLRTAAIYEQYF.

The V and J genes are TRBV28 and TRBJ1-2; D unclear. V lost 6 bases, J lost 7 bases, and 21 bases lay in between. The CDR3 loop spans 15 amino acids. CDR1 and CDR2 (germline): MDHEN, SYDVKM. CDR3 DNA sequence: TGTGCCAGCAGCCTAAGGCGATCAACCCGAGGTGGCTACACCTTC. Amino acid sequence: CASSLRRSTRGGYTF.

In its sample, this clone was seen a few times. One junction end disagrees with the germline gene, perhaps due to a read error. This chain's CDR3 is CASSEGLAFEF. CDR3 coding DNA: TGTGCCAGCAGCGAGGGACTAGCGTTCGAATTC. The chain employs TRBV13 and TRBJ2-7; 10 bases map to TRBD2. CDR1 and CDR2 from the germline V gene are PRHDT and FYEKMQ (reference sequence). There are 11 residues in the CDR3.

The chain employs TRBV4-1 and TRBJ2-3; no clear D gene. In germline, CDR1 is MGHRA, CDR2 YSYEKL. Trimming took off 4 bases at V and 1 base at J, with 12 bases between the two ends. The CDR3 consists of 15 residues. In DNA form, the CDR3 reads TGCGCCAGCAGCCTAGGCACACCGGGCACAGATACGCAGTATTTT. Translating gives CASSLGTPGTDTQYF.

V gene TRBV7-2 combines with J gene TRBJ2-1; D may match TRBD1 or TRBD2 (5 bases each). The germline gives CDR1 SGHTA, CDR2 FQGNSA. V shed 7 bases and J shed 9 bases, with 13 bases lying between them. This CDR3 has 12 amino acids. The CDR3 region is CASTRGPTEQFF. The CDR3 DNA reads TGTGCCAGCACGAGGGGCCCCACTGAGCAGTTCTTC.

The chain uses TRBV6-6 and TRBJ1-5, with 8 bases fitting TRBD1. V trimming: 9 bases; J trimming: 6 bases; junction bases outside the gene matches: 13. The CDR3 loop spans 15 amino acids. Germline V CDR1 and CDR2: MNHNY, SVGAGI (reference sequence). DNA for the CDR3: TGTGCCAGTGGGGCGACAGGGGAATGGCTTCAGCCCCAGCATTTT. Its translation is CASGATGEWLQPQHF.

The chain has TRBV28 and TRBJ1-1, with unresolved D. The CDR3 runs to 16 residues. Germline V gene lookup returns CDR1 MDHEN and CDR2 SYDVKM. V lost 6 bases and J 2 bases, leaving 19 bases between the germline ends. Written as DNA, the CDR3 is TGTGCCAGCAGACTTGGGTGGTGGGAGTCCAACACTGAAGCTTTCTTT. Protein: CASRLGWWESNTEAFF.

The rearrangement links TRBV28 to TRBJ1-2; weak D call: TRBD1 (5 bases). This CDR3 contains 16 residues. Germline CDR1 reads MDHEN; CDR2 reads SYDVKM. V was trimmed by 5 bases and J by 6 bases, leaving 22 bases between them. The CDR3 protein is CASSTTERGPPHGYTF. The CDR3 nucleotides are TGTGCCAGCAGTACGACGGAACGGGGCCCACCACATGGCTACACCTTC.

The genes are TRBV25-1 and TRBJ2-5; maybe TRBD1 (6 bases). Per the germline V gene, CDR1 is MGHDK and CDR2 is SYGVNS. This CDR3 region has 17 residues. V was shortened by 2 bases and J by 2 bases, with 18 bases between the two germline ends. The CDR3 sequence is CASSEKSHGQIQETQYF. The CDR3 nucleotides are TGTGCCAGCAGTGAAAAATCCCACGGACAGATACAAGAGACCCAGTACTTC.

The gene calls are TRBV9 and TRBJ2-1; 7 bases map to TRBD1. The CDR3 runs 14 residues. Looked up from germline, CDR1 is SGDLS and CDR2 is YYNGEE. The junction had 2 bases not matched to a gene; V was cut back by 3 bases and J by 2 bases. The CDR3 coding sequence is TGTGCCAGCAGCGAGGGGGCCCCCTACAATGAGCAGTTCTTC. Protein: CASSEGAPYNEQFF. The full variable domain, in which reference TRBV9 and TRBJ2-1 provide the parts outside the CDR3, is DSGVTQTPKHLITATGQRVTLRCSPRSGDLSVYWYQQSLDQGLQFLIQYYNGEERAKGNILERFSAQQFPDLHSELNLSSLELGDSALYFCASSEGAPYNEQFFGPGTRLTVL.

The chain combines TRBV29-1 with TRBJ2-7; perhaps TRBD2 as D (5 bases). Trimming pared 4 bases from V and 5 bases from J, leaving 15 bases between. The CDR3 runs to 13 residues. Per the germline V gene, CDR1 is SQVTM and CDR2 is ANQGSEA. The CDR3 coding sequence is TGCAGCGTTGTTTACGGGAAACTGGACGAGCAGTACTTC. The encoded protein is CSVVYGKLDEQYF.

The V and J genes are TRBV6-4 and TRBJ1-1, with 11 bases lining up with TRBD1. V gave up 9 bases and J gave up 5 bases; unmatched junction bases: 11. Germline CDR1 reads MRHNA; CDR2 reads SNTAGT. CDR3 length equals 15 residues. The CDR3 loop is CARGQGELTRTEAFF. DNA of the CDR3: TGTGCCAGGGGACAGGGGGAATTGACGAGGACTGAAGCTTTCTTT.

The CDR3: CASSLGPKEQFF. The DNA for the CDR3 is TGTGCCAGCAGTCTCGGACCGAAGGAGCAGTTCTTC. V gene TRBV27 combines with J gene TRBJ2-1; D is unresolved. The CDR3 has 12 residues. The ends were cut back, 5 bases at V and 10 bases at J, with 12 bases in the middle. Germline loops: CDR1 MNHEY, CDR2 SMNVEV (reference sequence).

The rearrangement uses TRBV5-5 and TRBJ2-3; tentatively, D is TRBD1 (6 bases). The germline gives CDR1 SGHKS, CDR2 YYEKEE (reference sequence). The CDR3 extends over 16 amino acids. Trimming shortened V by 4 bases and J by 3 bases, and 18 bases separated the two germline ends. The CDR3 sequence is CASSLQGPFGTDTQYF. CDR3 DNA sequence: TGTGCCAGCAGCCTACAGGGCCCCTTCGGGACAGATACGCAGTATTTT.

The count of this clone is one. V usage is TRBV4-3 and J usage is TRBJ2-1, with D perhaps matching TRBD2 (5 bases). CDR1 is LGHNA and CDR2 is YSLEER in the germline V gene. Trimming removed 1 base at V and 6 bases at J, with 13 bases between. The CDR3 consists of 15 residues. In nucleotides, the CDR3 is TGCGCCAGCAGCCAAGTCCGGGGTATCAGCAATGAGCAGTTCTTC. Translated: CASSQVRGISNEQFF.